This T cell receptor (beta chain) was retrieved from a study of blood T cells in healthy people across ages. The germline CDR1 and CDR2 sequences are SNHLY and FYNNEI. CDR3 size: 14 residues. The V gene lost 4 bases and the J gene lost 2 bases, with 8 bases spanning the gap. Only a few counts were recorded for this clonotype. The antigen is not known. Next came a second PCR, run for about 6 to 11 cycles, which used a sample-barcoded 5' primer along with a J-beta primer mix. In TCRdb, the 5' RACE reads were re-called with MiXCR into one record per CDR3 protein. The sample holds 350,000 to 450,000 distinct CDR3 sequences, about 52% seen once. Healthy Caucasians from Russia aged about 6 to 90 served as donors. Study-wide results and limits: Higher naive T cell percentage went strongly together with higher TCR beta diversity.

The source material was blood. This clonotype was sampled from a man aged 55 to 70 in good health. This rearrangement joins TRBV2 to TRBJ1-4; D is unresolved. The CDR3 nucleotides are TGTGCCAGCAGTGGGCAGGTCACTAATGAAAAACTGTTTTTT. This codes for CASSGQVTNEKLFF.